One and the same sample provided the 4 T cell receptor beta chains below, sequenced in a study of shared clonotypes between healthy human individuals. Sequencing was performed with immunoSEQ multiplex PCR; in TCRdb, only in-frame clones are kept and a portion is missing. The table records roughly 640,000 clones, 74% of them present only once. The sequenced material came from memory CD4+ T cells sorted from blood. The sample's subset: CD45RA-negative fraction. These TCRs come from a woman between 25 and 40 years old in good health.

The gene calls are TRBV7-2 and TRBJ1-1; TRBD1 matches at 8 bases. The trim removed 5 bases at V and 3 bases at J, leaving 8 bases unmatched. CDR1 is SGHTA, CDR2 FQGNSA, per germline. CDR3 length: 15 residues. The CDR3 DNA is TGTGCCAGCAGCATGGACAGGGCTGGTTACACTGAAGCTTTCTTT. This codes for CASSMDRAGYTEAFF.

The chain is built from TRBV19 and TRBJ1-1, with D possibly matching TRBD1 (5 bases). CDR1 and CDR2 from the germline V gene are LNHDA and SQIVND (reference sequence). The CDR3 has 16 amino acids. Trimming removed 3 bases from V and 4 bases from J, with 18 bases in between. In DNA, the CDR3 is TGTGCCAGTAGTATTATGGGCGGGGCGGTCATCACTGAAGCTTTCTTT. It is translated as CASSIMGGAVITEAFF.

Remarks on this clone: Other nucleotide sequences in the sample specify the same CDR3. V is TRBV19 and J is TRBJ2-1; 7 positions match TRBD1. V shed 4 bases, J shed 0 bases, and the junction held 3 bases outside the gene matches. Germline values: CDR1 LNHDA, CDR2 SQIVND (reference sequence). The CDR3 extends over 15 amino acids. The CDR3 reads CASSRTGSSYNEQFF. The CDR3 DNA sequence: TGTGCCAGTAGTAGGACAGGAAGCTCCTACAATGAGCAGTTCTTC.

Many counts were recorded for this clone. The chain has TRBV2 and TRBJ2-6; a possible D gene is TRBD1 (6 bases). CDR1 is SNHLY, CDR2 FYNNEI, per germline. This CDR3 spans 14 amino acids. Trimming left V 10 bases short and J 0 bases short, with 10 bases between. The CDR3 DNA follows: TGTGCCATCGCAGGGGACTCTGGGGCCAACGTCCTGACTTTC. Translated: CAIAGDSGANVLTF.